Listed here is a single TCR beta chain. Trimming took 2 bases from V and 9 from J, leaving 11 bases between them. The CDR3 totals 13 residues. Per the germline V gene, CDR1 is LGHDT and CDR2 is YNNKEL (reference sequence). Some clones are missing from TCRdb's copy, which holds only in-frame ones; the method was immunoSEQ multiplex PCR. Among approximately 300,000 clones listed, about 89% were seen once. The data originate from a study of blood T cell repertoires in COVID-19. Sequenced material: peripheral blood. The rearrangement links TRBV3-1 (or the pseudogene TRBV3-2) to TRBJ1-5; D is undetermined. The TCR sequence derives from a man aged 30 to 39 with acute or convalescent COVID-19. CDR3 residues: CASSQIGSGPQHF. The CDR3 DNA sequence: TGTGCCAGCAGCCAAATCGGGTCTGGGCCCCAGCATTTT.